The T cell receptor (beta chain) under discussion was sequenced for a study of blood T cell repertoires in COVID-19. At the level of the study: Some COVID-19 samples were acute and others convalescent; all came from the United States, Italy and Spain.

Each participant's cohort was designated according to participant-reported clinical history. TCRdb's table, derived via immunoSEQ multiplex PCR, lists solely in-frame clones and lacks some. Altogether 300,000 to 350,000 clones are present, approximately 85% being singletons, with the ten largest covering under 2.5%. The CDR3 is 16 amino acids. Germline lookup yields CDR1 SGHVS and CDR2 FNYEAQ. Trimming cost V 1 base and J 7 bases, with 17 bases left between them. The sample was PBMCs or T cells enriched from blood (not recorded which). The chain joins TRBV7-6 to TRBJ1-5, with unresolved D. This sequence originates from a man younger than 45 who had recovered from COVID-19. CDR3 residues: CASSLGLRSDGQPQHF. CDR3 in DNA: TGTGCCAGCAGCTTAGGTCTCAGGTCTGACGGCCAGCCCCAGCATTTT.